Included here is one TCR beta chain sequence, with context. The antigen remains unidentified. Sequenced by immunoSEQ multiplex PCR; TCRdb stores in-frame clones only, minus some. The table includes 150,000 or so clones, roughly nine tenths detected once. The sample belongs to a study of T cell responses to AZD1222 COVID-19 vaccine. Germline CDR1 is SGHDT and CDR2 is YYEEEE. V was trimmed by 0 bases and J by 3 bases, leaving 10 bases between them. This CDR3 is built from 14 residues. Study-wide points: It was only after the peak T cell response that any repertoires were sampled.

This TCR came from an adult in good health. Sequences were derived from peripheral blood, sampled on day 0 of AZD1222 vaccination. The chain couples TRBV5-6 to TRBJ2-7; D not resolved. The CDR3 DNA sequence: TGTGCCAGCAGCTTGGTCAAGCCGTACTACGAGCAGTACTTC. Translated, it gives CASSLVKPYYEQYF.